Described below is a single TCR beta chain sequence and its context. Other DNA sequences within the sample encode an identical CDR3. This sample stems from a study of shared clonotypes between healthy human individuals. V was trimmed by 0 bases and J by 4 bases, leaving 6 bases between them. The CDR3 is made up of 13 amino acids. In germline, CDR1 is MNHEY, CDR2 SVGAGI. In replicate PCRs of sorted subsets, 150 to 200 ng DNA, roughly 27,000 T cell genomes, was used. Sequencing was performed with immunoSEQ multiplex PCR; in TCRdb, only in-frame clones are kept and a portion is missing. Of 550,000 to 750,000 clones listed, 95% to 96% are singletons. Naive CD8 cells were CD45RO-negative, positively selected for CCR7, excluding terminally differentiated effector memory CD45RA+ cells.

The sequence derives from a woman aged 30 to 39 in good health. Source material: naive CD8+ T cells sorted from blood. The rearrangement joins TRBV6-5 to TRBJ1-1; D not resolved. Here the CDR3 DNA reads TGTGCCAGCAGTTACTCGGGTTCCACTGAAGCTTTCTTT. Its protein product is CASSYSGSTEAFF.